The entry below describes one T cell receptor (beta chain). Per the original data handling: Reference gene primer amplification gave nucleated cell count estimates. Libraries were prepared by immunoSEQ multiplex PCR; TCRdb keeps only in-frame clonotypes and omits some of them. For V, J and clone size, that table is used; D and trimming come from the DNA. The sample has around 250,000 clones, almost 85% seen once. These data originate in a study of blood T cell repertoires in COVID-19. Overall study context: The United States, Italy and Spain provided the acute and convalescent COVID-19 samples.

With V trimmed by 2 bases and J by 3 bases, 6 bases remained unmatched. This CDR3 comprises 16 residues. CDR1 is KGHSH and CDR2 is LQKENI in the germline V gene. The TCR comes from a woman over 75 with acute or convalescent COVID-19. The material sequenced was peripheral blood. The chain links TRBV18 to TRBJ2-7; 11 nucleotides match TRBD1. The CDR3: CASSPTGTGGIYEQYF. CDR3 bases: TGTGCCAGCTCACCAACGGGGACAGGGGGAATCTACGAGCAGTACTTC.